This entry lists 7 T cell receptor beta chains sequenced from one sample in a study of metastatic and nonmetastatic thyroid tumors. Prior to thyroid surgery, none of the patients had received any treatment. MiXCR reprocessed the PCR reads for TCRdb. The sample records about 60,000 clones, around 15% being singletons. The sample comprised blood. These receptor sequences come from a male donor with papillary thyroid cancer or a benign thyroid nodule (not recorded which). Some clones in this sample may be carry-over from other donors' samples.

This clone was found many times. This rearrangement joins TRBV13 to TRBJ1-6; D is possibly TRBD1 (6 bases). The CDR3 has 15 amino acids. Trimming cost V 2 bases and J 2 bases, with 7 bases left between them. Germline V gene lookup returns CDR1 PRHDT and CDR2 FYEKMQ (reference sequence). This chain's CDR3 is CASSLRQAYNSPLHF. The CDR3 coding sequence is TGTGCCAGCAGCTTAAGACAGGCCTATAATTCACCCCTCCACTTT.

This clone occurred many times. This chain connects TRBV19 to TRBJ2-4; TRBD1 matches 9 bases. V lost 4 bases to trimming and J lost 8 bases; unmatched junction nucleotides: 6. The V gene's germline CDR1 is LNHDA and CDR2 SQIVND (reference sequence). This CDR3 spans 14 amino acids. As DNA, the CDR3 is TGTGCCAGTAGTAACCGGGACAGGGAGTACATTCAGTACTTC. Encoded protein: CASSNRDREYIQYF.

This clone has a count of ten or more. The chain has TRBV11-2 and TRBJ1-3; 8 positions match TRBD1. This CDR3 comprises 16 residues. The trim removed 5 bases at V and 3 bases at J, leaving 9 bases unmatched. Germline V CDR1 and CDR2: SGHAT, FQNNGV. CDR3 in DNA: TGTGCCAGCAGCATCGTTCAGGGGGCGCTTGGAAACACCATATATTTT. This encodes CASSIVQGALGNTIYF.

This clone was observed many times. The chain joins TRBV6-5 to TRBJ1-5; no firm D call. The CDR3 has 14 residues. Trimming took 2 bases from V and 0 from J, leaving 5 bases between them. Germline V gene lookup returns CDR1 MNHEY and CDR2 SVGAGI. CDR3 DNA: TGTGCCAGCAGTTACAGTAATAGCAATCAGCCCCAGCATTTT. Translating gives CASSYSNSNQPQHF.

The sample holds a few counts of this clone. One end of the junction varies from germline; a read error may be responsible. V and J are TRBV15 and TRBJ2-6; D ambiguous. This CDR3 contains 13 residues. CDR1 is LNHNV, CDR2 YYDKDF, per germline (reference sequence). CDR3 sequence (DNA): TGTGTCACCAGGACCGCTGGAGCCAACGTCCTGACTTTC. Translating it yields CVTRTAGANVLTF. The full variable domain, rest sourced from reference TRBV15 and TRBJ2-6, is DAMVIQNPRYQVTQFGKPVTLSCSQTLNHNVMYWYQQKSSQAPKLLFHYYDKDFNNEADTPDNFQSRRPNTSFCFLDIRSPGLGDTAMYLCVTRTAGANVLTFGAGSRLTVL.

This clone was detected many times. The chain links TRBV7-2 to TRBJ2-7; unclear D gene. The germline CDR1 and CDR2 sequences are SGHTA and FQGNSA. This CDR3 is built from 18 residues. Trimming removed 3 bases from V and 0 bases from J, with 21 bases in between. As DNA, the CDR3 is TGTGCCAGCAGCTTTATTTCGTCGGCCGGGCTGAGCTCCTACGAGCAGTACTTC. As protein: CASSFISSAGLSSYEQYF. The variable domain in full, with the rest retrieved from reference TRBV7-2 and TRBJ2-7, is GAGVSQSPSNKVTEKGKDVELRCDPISGHTALYWYRQSLGQGLEFLIYFQGNSAPDKSGLPSDRFSAERTGGSVSTLTIQRTQQEDSAVYLCASSFISSAGLSSYEQYFGPGTRLTVT.

In regard to this clone: At one end, the junction sequence differs from germline, possibly due to a read error. The gene calls are TRBV6-1 and TRBJ2-2, with D perhaps being TRBD1 or TRBD2 (5 bases each). Per the germline V gene, CDR1 is MNHNS and CDR2 is SASEGT. This CDR3 has 13 amino acids. This CDR3 is CASKGASLGEMFF. In DNA, the CDR3 is TGTGCCAGCAAGGGCGCATCCCTAGGGGAGATGTTTTTT.